The T cell receptor beta chain under discussion was sequenced for a study of blood T cells in healthy people across ages. Whole-study results and caveats: Long-lived and aged donors differed, with more naive CD4+ cells and higher diversity in the long-lived. Measured against age, TCR beta diversity per million T cells decreased in a roughly linear manner. Since the PBMCs were unsorted, naive and antigen-experienced cells could not be conclusively compared.

This clonotype appeared a few times. The antigen is unknown. Germline assignment: CDR1 MNHEY and CDR2 SVGAGI. Trimming stripped 4 bases from V and 8 bases from J, with 12 bases between. The CDR3 sequence is 14 residues long. Then a second PCR, running about 6 to 12 cycles, was carried out with a sample-barcoded 5' primer and a J-beta primer mix. From the 5' RACE reads, TCRdb called clonotypes with MiXCR, one entry per CDR3 protein. The sample contains 1.5 million to 2 million distinct CDR3 sequences, approximately 39% of which appear only once. Healthy Caucasian individuals from Russia aged roughly 6 to 100 were enrolled as donors.

The gene calls are TRBV6-5 and TRBJ1-6; D unresolved. This receptor was identified in a human donor in good health. What was sequenced was blood. The CDR3 nucleotides read TGTGCCAGCAGTTCCCTCCGGGAAGATTCACCCCTCCACTTT. Translating it yields CASSSLREDSPLHF.